Only a few counts were recorded for the clone carrying this TCR beta chain. These data originate in a study of blood T cell repertoires in COVID-19. Study-wide background: Some COVID-19 samples were acute and others convalescent; all came from the United States, Italy and Spain. PBMCs, B-cell-depleted T cells, or T cells were the source of the cDNA or gDNA that made up the material.

During active infection, Seattle patients enrolled and were then monitored through disease. Here immunoSEQ multiplex PCR was the method, and the copy in TCRdb shows in-frame clones only, minus some. Of 85,000 to 100,000 clones listed, almost 90% are singletons. The V and J ends lost 4 bases and 4 bases, in that order; junction bases with no gene match: 4. Germline-derived CDR1 and CDR2 are SGHNT and YYREEE (reference sequence). This CDR3 region has 14 residues. This TCR came from a man in his fifties with COVID-19, enrolled during active disease. What was sequenced was peripheral blood. The chain is built from TRBV5-4 and TRBJ1-2; TRBD1 aligns across 10 bases. CDR3 loop: CASSEDRGIYGYTF. For the CDR3, the DNA is TGTGCCAGCAGCGAGGACAGGGGGATCTATGGCTACACCTTC.